This T cell receptor (beta chain) was captured by sequencing in a study of ipilimumab plus nivolumab after autologous stem cell transplantation. Study as a whole: Typical patient got a handful of ipilimumab doses and roughly 8 nivolumab doses (median).

Study-level results: Authors suggest TCR repertoire, Treg phenotype and gut microbiota support further study.

Clones were sequenced by immunoSEQ multiplex PCR, and TCRdb holds only the in-frame ones, with some missing. The sample records around 15,000 clones, 65% to 75% being singletons. The CDR3 is 13 residues long. Trimming shortened V by 7 bases and J by 1 base, and 8 bases separated the two germline ends. Per germline, CDR1 SNHLY and CDR2 FYNNEI. This clone is labeled as medium-sized. Antigen unknown. The TCR comes from a male donor with primary mediastinal lymphoma. The input for sequencing was PBMCs, taken in a trial of ipilimumab plus nivolumab as post-transplant consolidation. This chain links TRBV2 with TRBJ2-1; no clear D gene. The CDR3 sequence: CASKTESYNEQFF. CDR3 in DNA: TGTGCCAGCAAGACGGAATCCTACAATGAGCAGTTCTTC.